This T cell receptor (beta chain) was documented in a study of T cell responses to AZD1222 COVID-19 vaccine. Study-wide findings and caveats: Clonal diversity may have been underestimated, and the donors were mostly white British, with more females than males.

The CDR3 is 17 residues long. From germline, CDR1 is SGHVS and CDR2 FQNEAQ. The V and J ends lost 4 bases and 1 base respectively, with 19 bases between them. Only one count was recorded for this clone. Its antigen remains unidentified. Produced via immunoSEQ multiplex PCR; TCRdb's table is partial and in-frame only. The table lists some 160,000 clones, 93% of them singletons. The chain uses TRBV7-8 and TRBJ2-5; no firm D call. This receptor was taken from an adult in good health. The sample was peripheral blood, taken on day 0 of AZD1222 vaccination. The CDR3 coding sequence is TGTGCCAGCAGCTACCGCCTCCAGCTACGTTTCCAAGAGACCCAGTACTTC. It is translated as CASSYRLQLRFQETQYF.